This entry concerns a single T cell receptor beta chain. Its cognate antigen is unknown. This entry comes from a study of metastatic and nonmetastatic thyroid tumors. About the study: Patients with malignant and benign thyroid disease provided blood and tumor or nodule tissue, whose repertoires were compared. Study-wide results and caveats: Significantly greater TCR beta diversity was reportedly found in malignant thyroid tumors than in benign nodules (in blood and tumor).

In the original workflow: Clinicopathological groups differed in CDR3, with these differences serving to build a distant-metastasis classifier for papillary thyroid cancer. TCRdb reassembled clones from the PCR reads with MiXCR. These V and J calls rely on TCRdb rather than the paper's analysis. This sample has fewer than 55,000 clones, with roughly 16% found just once. Thyroid surgery was performed in patients who had received no treatment beforehand. Trimming left V 1 base short and J 0 bases short, with 7 bases between. Germline lookup yields CDR1 SGHAT and CDR2 FQNNGV. The CDR3 runs 15 residues. This TCR came from a female donor with papillary thyroid cancer or a benign thyroid nodule (not recorded which). Some clones in this sample may be carry-over from other donors' samples. The sample comprised blood. This chain connects TRBV11-2 to TRBJ1-3; D not resolved. The CDR3 loop reads CASSLVFSSGNTIYF. The CDR3, as DNA: TGTGCCAGCAGCTTAGTTTTCAGCTCTGGAAACACCATATATTTT.